One sample yielded the 12 T cell receptor beta chains listed below, sequenced in a study of T cell responses to AZD1222 COVID-19 vaccine. TCRdb keeps only in-frame clones here, not all; method: immunoSEQ multiplex PCR. The table records fewer than 140,000 clones, about 90% of them present only once. This material consisted of peripheral blood, taken on day 0 of AZD1222 vaccination. These receptors were obtained from an adult in good health.

The chain joins TRBV7-9 to TRBJ1-2; 7 nucleotides match TRBD1. The CDR3 runs 16 residues. Germline V gene lookup returns CDR1 SEHNR and CDR2 FQNEAQ (reference sequence). The trim removed 2 bases at V and 0 bases at J, leaving 6 bases unmatched. CDR3 in amino acids: CASSLLDRRANYGYTF. CDR3 DNA: TGTGCCAGCAGCTTACTGGACAGGCGAGCTAACTATGGCTACACCTTC. Full variable domain (remainder filled in from reference TRBV7-9 and TRBJ1-2): DTGVSQNPRHKITKRGQNVTFRCDPISEHNRLYWYRQTLGQGPEFLTYFQNEAQLEKSRLLSDRFSAERPKGSFSTLEIQRTEQGDSAMYLCASSLLDRRANYGYTFGSGTRLTVV.

V and J are TRBV3-1 (or the pseudogene TRBV3-2) and TRBJ2-3, with 13 bases lining up with TRBD2. CDR1 LGHDT and CDR2 YNNKEL come from the germline V gene (reference sequence). The length of the CDR3 is 15 residues. After removal of 5 bases from V and 5 bases from J, the junction contained 4 bases not matched to a gene. This CDR3 is CASSWGLAGLDTQYF. CDR3 in DNA: TGTGCCAGCAGCTGGGGACTAGCGGGACTAGATACGCAGTATTTT.

V is TRBV9 and J is TRBJ1-2, with a possible D match to TRBD1 (5 bases). This CDR3 comprises 15 residues. With 1 base removed from V and 8 bases from J, the gap between germline ends came to 18 bases. Germline-derived CDR1 and CDR2 are SGDLS and YYNGEE. CDR3 nucleotide sequence: TGTGCCAGCAGCGTACATCCTCGGGGGGAAGGGGGCTACACCTTC. This translates into CASSVHPRGEGGYTF.

V usage is TRBV18 and J usage is TRBJ1-3; D not certain. With 6 bases removed from V and 0 bases from J, the gap between germline ends came to 6 bases. Germline V gives CDR1 KGHSH, CDR2 LQKENI. The CDR3 loop spans 13 amino acids. The CDR3 DNA is TGTGCCAGCTCTGGCGGCTCTGGAAACACCATATATTTT. Translated: CASSGGSGNTIYF.

The chain combines TRBV7-2 with TRBJ2-2, with a possible D match to TRBD2 (7 bases). The CDR3 length is 15 residues. The germline V gene encodes CDR1 SGHTA and CDR2 FQGNSA. The ends were cut back, 8 bases at V and 4 bases at J, with 17 bases in the middle. The CDR3 protein is CASVGGLHGTGELFF. DNA of the CDR3: TGTGCCAGCGTCGGGGGGCTTCACGGCACCGGGGAGCTGTTTTTT.

This CDR3 is CASSPGGGGTDTQYF. CDR3 sequence (DNA): TGTGCCAGCAGCCCCGGGGGCGGTGGCACAGATACGCAGTATTTT. The rearrangement joins TRBV7-3 to TRBJ2-3, with D possibly being TRBD1 or TRBD2 (6 bases each). Per germline, CDR1 SGHTA and CDR2 FQGTGA. The CDR3 contains 15 residues. Between the trimmed V and J ends, which lost 5 bases and 1 base, there was a span of 13 bases.

The chain carries TRBV12-3 or TRBV12-4 and TRBJ1-1; 7 nucleotides align to TRBD1. After removal of 6 bases from V and 5 bases from J, the junction contained 6 bases not matched to a gene. The CDR3 runs to 13 residues. The CDR3 loop reads CASREETGTEAFF. The CDR3 nucleotides read TGTGCCAGCAGAGAAGAGACAGGGACTGAAGCTTTCTTT.

CDR3 residues: CASIPARGASGYTF. CDR3 in DNA: TGTGCCAGCATCCCAGCTAGAGGAGCGAGTGGCTACACCTTC. The chain couples TRBV28 to TRBJ1-2; D is undetermined. The CDR3 sequence is 14 residues long. Germline assignment: CDR1 MDHEN and CDR2 SYDVKM. V was cut by 7 bases and J by 7 bases, with 19 bases left in between.

The chain is built from TRBV6-2 or TRBV6-3 and TRBJ1-5; D gene ambiguous. Trimming stripped 4 bases from V and 7 bases from J, with 8 bases between. The germline V gene encodes CDR1 MNHEY and CDR2 SVGEGT. This CDR3 region has 12 residues. This chain's CDR3 is CASSSTMQPQHF. CDR3 DNA sequence: TGTGCCAGCAGTTCGACCATGCAGCCCCAGCATTTT.

This chain uses TRBV11-2 with TRBJ2-5; tentative D call: TRBD1 (6 bases). V shed 0 bases and J shed 5 bases, with 10 bases lying between them. CDR3 length: 14 amino acids. Looked up from germline, CDR1 is SGHAT and CDR2 is FQNNGV. The CDR3 spells CASSLDYRVETQYF. The CDR3 DNA is TGTGCCAGCAGCTTAGATTACAGGGTGGAGACCCAGTACTTC. The variable domain in full, with the rest retrieved from reference TRBV11-2 and TRBJ2-5, is EAGVAQSPRYKIIEKRQSVAFWCNPISGHATLYWYQQILGQGPKLLIQFQNNGVVDDSQLPKDRFSAERLKGVDSTLKIQPAKLEDSAVYLCASSLDYRVETQYFGPGTRLLVL.

CDR3 sequence (DNA): TGTGCCAGCAGCGTAGCTACGACAGGGGGCGATGGCTACACCTTC. Translation gives CASSVATTGGDGYTF. The V call is TRBV9, the J call TRBJ1-2, with 10 positions matching TRBD1. J lost 6 bases, V lost 0 bases, and 5 bases had no gene match. Per the germline V gene, CDR1 is SGDLS and CDR2 is YYNGEE. This CDR3 contains 15 residues.

The chain recombines TRBV6-5 with TRBJ2-5, with 10 bases matching TRBD1. The V and J ends lost 5 bases and 5 bases, in that order; junction bases with no gene match: 8. The CDR3 is made up of 15 amino acids. Germline CDR1 is MNHEY and CDR2 is SVGAGI. Here the CDR3 reads CASSRQGARGETQYF. DNA for the CDR3: TGTGCCAGCAGTCGACAGGGGGCGCGGGGGGAGACCCAGTACTTC.